One and the same sample provided the 28 T cell receptor beta chains below, sequenced in a study of response to subunit inactivated influenza vaccine. In TCRdb, the RT-PCR reads were re-called with MiXCR into one record per CDR3 protein. The sample yields 550,000 to 600,000 distinct CDR3 sequences, about an eighth seen once. The specimen comprised PBMCs from blood, sampled on the day of vaccination. Receptor source: a man between 45 and 60 years old who received an inactivated influenza vaccine.

The V and J genes are TRBV20-1 and TRBJ2-3, with 11 nucleotides matching TRBD1. Germline V gives CDR1 DFQATT, CDR2 SNEGSKA (reference sequence). This CDR3 is 15 amino acids long. The V gene end was trimmed by 3 bases and the J gene end by 1 base; junction bases not matched to a gene: 3. The CDR3 DNA is TGCAGTGCTAGCGGACAGGGGGCTGGCACAGATACGCAGTATTTT. Amino acid sequence: CSASGQGAGTDTQYF.

This clonotype showed up just a few times. The chain uses TRBV7-2 and TRBJ2-2; a possible D gene is TRBD1 (6 bases). Germline V gene sequence: CDR1 SGHTA, CDR2 FQGNSA. With 6 bases removed from V and 5 bases from J, the gap between germline ends came to 16 bases. The CDR3 runs 15 residues. The CDR3: CASRQGFSLTGELFF. CDR3 DNA: TGTGCCAGCAGGCAGGGGTTCTCCCTGACCGGGGAGCTGTTTTTT.

This clonotype has only a few counts. At one boundary the junction diverges from the germline segment, which might be a read error. The chain carries TRBV24-1 and TRBJ2-5; possibly TRBD2 for D (5 bases). The CDR3 is made up of 16 amino acids. Germline CDR1 is KGHDR and CDR2 is SFDVKD. CDR3 protein: CATSEVEGNQQGTQYF. DNA for the CDR3: TGTGCCACCAGTGAGGTCGAGGGCAACCAACAAGGGACCCAGTACTTC.

This clonotype was seen a few times. The gene calls are TRBV9 and TRBJ2-2; D gene unclear. Deletions cut 4 bases from V and 0 bases from J, with 13 bases between. Germline V gene data show CDR1 as SGDLS and CDR2 as YYNGEE. The CDR3 is made up of 16 amino acids. In nucleotides, the CDR3 is TGTGCCAGCAGCCCTCTTGGGGTAGCGAACACCGGGGAGCTGTTTTTT. Its translation: CASSPLGVANTGELFF. The entire variable domain, with the rest obtained from reference TRBV9 and TRBJ2-2, is as follows: DSGVTQTPKHLITATGQRVTLRCSPRSGDLSVYWYQQSLDQGLQFLIQYYNGEERAKGNILERFSAQQFPDLHSELNLSSLELGDSALYFCASSPLGVANTGELFFGEGSRLTVL.

The chain uses TRBV19 and TRBJ2-1; 7 positions agree with TRBD2. Trimming at V came to 6 bases and at J to 0 bases, leaving 8 bases not matched to a gene. This CDR3 is 16 amino acids long. Germline V gene sequence: CDR1 LNHDA, CDR2 SQIVND (reference sequence). The CDR3 DNA is TGTGCCAGTAGCGATCTAGCGGTAAGCTCCTACAATGAGCAGTTCTTC. Its protein is CASSDLAVSSYNEQFF.

J is TRBJ2-7 and V is TRBV12-3 or TRBV12-4; 10 nucleotides match TRBD2. The CDR3 has 15 amino acids. Trimming removed 6 bases from V and 2 bases from J; junction bases left unmatched: 7. The CDR3 nucleotides are TGTGCCAGCAGCTCAAGCGGGGGGGACCCCTACGAGCAGTACTTC. It encodes CASSSSGGDPYEQYF.

This clonotype was observed a few times. The J gene is TRBJ2-7, the V gene TRBV10-3, with D uncertain. Germline V gene sequence: CDR1 ENHRY, CDR2 SYGVKD. The CDR3 contains 13 residues. The V end lost 3 bases, the J end lost 1 base, and 7 bases lay between the germline ends. For the CDR3, the DNA is TGTGCCATCAGTGAAGGGCGTTCCTACGAGCAGTACTTC. Amino acids: CAISEGRSYEQYF.

In its sample, this clonotype was seen a few times. V gene TRBV7-9 combines with J gene TRBJ2-7; D ambiguous. The CDR3 contains 13 residues. Trimming removed 1 base at V and 1 base at J, with 5 bases between. Germline loops: CDR1 SEHNR, CDR2 FQNEAQ (reference sequence). The CDR3 DNA sequence: TGTGCCAGCAGCTTAGACATGTCCTACGAGCAGTACTTC. Its protein product is CASSLDMSYEQYF.

The gene calls are TRBV6-1 and TRBJ1-5; D is uncertain. V lost 7 bases and J lost 4, with 17 bases in between. The CDR3 contains 15 residues. Germline V lookup: CDR1 MNHNS, CDR2 SASEGT. This chain's CDR3 is CASKGGPRVNQPQHF. The CDR3 bases are TGTGCCAGCAAGGGAGGACCCCGGGTAAATCAGCCCCAGCATTTT.

The V and J genes are TRBV5-1 and TRBJ2-5; 7 bases agree with TRBD2. Germline CDR1 and CDR2: SGHRS and YFSETQ. This CDR3 has 15 amino acids. Germline trimming cut 3 bases from V and 4 bases from J; bases unmatched to any gene: 9. CDR3 bases: TGCGCCAGCAGCTGGGGGGGATCTAGTCGAGAGACCCAGTACTTC. Protein product: CASSWGGSSRETQYF.

V usage is TRBV4-3 and J usage is TRBJ2-1; 15 nucleotides agree with TRBD2. J was trimmed by 14 bases and V by 0 bases; bases with no gene match: 14. The CDR3 covers 18 residues. CDR1 is LGHNA and CDR2 is YSLEER in the germline V gene. CDR3 sequence (DNA): TGCGCCAGCAGCCAAGATACGGGAGCGGGACTAGCGGGAGGAGGGGAGTTCTTC. Translation: CASSQDTGAGLAGGGEFF.

This clonotype occurred a few times. This rearrangement joins TRBV5-6 to TRBJ2-7; TRBD1 aligns across 9 bases. Trimming took 4 bases from V and 4 from J; bases not matched to a gene: 12. Germline V gene data show CDR1 as SGHDT and CDR2 as YYEEEE. The CDR3 is made up of 16 amino acids. The CDR3 loop reads CASSLKDRGISYEQYF. CDR3 DNA: TGTGCCAGCAGCCTAAAAGACAGGGGGATTTCATACGAGCAGTACTTC. Complete variable domain (other parts from reference TRBV5-6 and TRBJ2-7): DAGVTQSPTHLIKTRGQQVTLRCSPKSGHDTVSWYQQALGQGPQFIFQYYEEEERQRGNFPDRFSGHQFPNYSSELNVNALLLGDSALYLCASSLKDRGISYEQYFGPGTRLTVT.

This clonotype was seen only a few times. V and J are TRBV29-1 and TRBJ1-1; D may be TRBD1 (5 bases). CDR1 SQVTM and CDR2 ANQGSEA come from the germline V gene. This CDR3 is built from 15 residues. V lost 1 base and J 1 base, leaving 13 bases between the germline ends. CDR3 in amino acids: CSVEVSAGTNTEAFF. In DNA form, the CDR3 reads TGCAGCGTTGAAGTTTCGGCAGGGACGAACACTGAAGCTTTCTTT. The complete variable domain, with remaining parts taken from reference TRBV29-1 and TRBJ1-1, reads SAVISQKPSRDICQRGTSLTIQCQVDSQVTMMFWYRQQPGQSLTLIATANQGSEATYESGFVIDKFPISRPNLTFSTLTVSNMSPEDSSIYLCSVEVSAGTNTEAFFGQGTRLTVV.

The rearrangement joins TRBV28 to TRBJ2-2, with unresolved D. The CDR3 contains 18 residues. Looked up from germline, CDR1 is MDHEN and CDR2 is SYDVKM. The V end lost 3 bases, the J end lost 5 bases, and 22 bases lay between the germline ends. In DNA, the CDR3 is TGTGCCAGCAGTTTCATAGCTGAGACTCCCGTAGGAACCGGGGAGCTGTTTTTT. Protein sequence: CASSFIAETPVGTGELFF.

The V gene is TRBV9, the J gene TRBJ2-1; 12 nucleotides align to TRBD2. Trimming took 3 bases from V and 1 from J; bases not matched to a gene: 14. CDR1 and CDR2 (germline): SGDLS, YYNGEE. The length of the CDR3 is 20 residues. In DNA, the CDR3 is TGTGCCAGCAGCGCAGATTTGGGACTAGCGGGTTTACGATCCTACAATGAGCAGTTCTTC. Its translation: CASSADLGLAGLRSYNEQFF.

In its sample, this clonotype was seen many times. The chain joins TRBV19 to TRBJ2-7; D may be TRBD1 (5 bases). The V gene lost 3 bases and the J gene lost 3 bases, with 9 bases spanning the gap. Germline CDR1 LNHDA, CDR2 SQIVND (reference sequence). The CDR3 is 13 amino acids. The CDR3 loop reads CASSIGHYYEQYF. The CDR3 coding sequence is TGTGCCAGTAGTATCGGACACTACTACGAGCAGTACTTC.

J is TRBJ2-3 and V is TRBV20-1; the match to TRBD2 covers 8 bases. The germline CDR1 and CDR2 sequences are DFQATT and SNEGSKA (reference sequence). The CDR3 covers 16 residues. The V segment lost 5 bases and the J segment 3 bases; nucleotides outside the gene matches: 13. CDR3 bases: TGCAGTGCTCAGGAAAGCGGGAGTGGGGGTACAGATACGCAGTATTTT. Protein: CSAQESGSGGTDTQYF.

This clonotype was recorded a few times. The chain recombines TRBV27 with TRBJ1-1; 7 bases match TRBD1. J was trimmed by 13 bases and V by 6 bases; bases with no gene match: 14. The CDR3 consists of 13 residues. Germline-derived CDR1 and CDR2 are MNHEY and SMNVEV (reference sequence). CDR3: CASRRSGTVPSFF. CDR3 coding DNA: TGTGCCAGCAGAAGATCAGGGACAGTTCCTAGTTTCTTT.

The CDR3 here is CASSLGRLGNEQFF. The CDR3 DNA is TGTGCCAGCAGCTTAGGCCGGCTGGGCAATGAGCAGTTCTTC. The chain carries TRBV11-2 and TRBJ2-1; D ambiguous. The length of the CDR3 is 14 residues. V was shortened by 1 base and J by 6 bases, with 10 bases between the two germline ends. Germline values: CDR1 SGHAT, CDR2 FQNNGV.

This clonotype was seen a handful of times. The rearrangement links TRBV9 to TRBJ2-3; D gene unclear. CDR3 length: 14 amino acids. The germline V and J ends were trimmed by 4 bases and 0 bases, with 9 bases remaining between them. The germline gives CDR1 SGDLS, CDR2 YYNGEE. The CDR3 here is CASSQTQSTDTQYF. The CDR3 nucleotides are TGTGCCAGCAGCCAGACTCAGAGCACAGATACGCAGTATTTT.

This chain joins TRBV6-1 and TRBJ1-4, with a tentative D call TRBD1 (5 bases). V lost 5 bases to trimming and J lost 7 bases, with 11 bases between them. Per the germline V gene, CDR1 is MNHNS and CDR2 is SASEGT. CDR3 length: 13 residues. The CDR3 DNA reads TGTGCCAGCAGTACGGGGACGTCTGAAAAACTGTTTTTT. Translation: CASSTGTSEKLFF.

This clonotype has at least ten counts. The CDR3 loop reads CASSFEVSTDTQYF. CDR3 coding DNA: TGTGCCAGCAGTTTTGAGGTGTCAACAGATACGCAGTATTTT. The chain uses TRBV12-3 or TRBV12-4 and TRBJ2-3; D is undetermined. The CDR3 is made up of 14 amino acids. The V and J ends lost 3 bases and 3 bases respectively, with 10 bases between them.

In its sample, this clonotype was seen a few times. The rearrangement links TRBV11-1 to TRBJ2-1, with TRBD2 matching over 12 bases. V dropped 5 bases and J dropped 3; count of bases not matched to a gene: 14. The CDR3 extends over 19 amino acids. Germline-derived CDR1 and CDR2 are SGHAT and FQDESV (reference sequence). CDR3 DNA: TGTGCCAGCAGCCCCCGGACTAGCGGGGTTTTTGCTATCTACAATGAGCAGTTCTTC. Protein sequence: CASSPRTSGVFAIYNEQFF.

CDR3 amino acids: CASSGGWGAPGEQYF. Written as DNA, the CDR3 is TGTGCCAGCAGCGGTGGTTGGGGGGCTCCGGGGGAGCAGTACTTC. The gene calls are TRBV9 and TRBJ2-7; possibly TRBD1 or TRBD2 for D (6 bases each). CDR3 length: 15 residues. Germline assignment: CDR1 SGDLS and CDR2 YYNGEE. Trimming took 3 bases from V and 7 from J, leaving 20 bases between them.

The chain employs TRBV6-2 or TRBV6-3 and TRBJ2-3; D gene ambiguous. Germline CDR1 and CDR2: MNHEY and SVGEGT. This CDR3 is built from 15 residues. V gave up 4 bases and J gave up 2 bases, with 13 bases separating them. CDR3 nucleotide sequence: TGTGCCAGCAGTTCCGATCCTAGAGACACAGATACGCAGTATTTT. This sequence encodes CASSSDPRDTDTQYF.

A few counts support this clonotype. The chain links TRBV5-1 to TRBJ2-1, with TRBD2 matching 9 bases. CDR1 SGHRS and CDR2 YFSETQ come from the germline V gene. The CDR3 is 17 residues long. The V gene end was trimmed by 2 bases and the J gene end by 5 bases; junction bases not matched to a gene: 11. The CDR3 region has the DNA TGCGCCAGCAGCTTTGACCGAGGCCTAGCGGGAAACAATGAGCAGTTCTTC. It specifies CASSFDRGLAGNNEQFF.

This chain connects TRBV13 to TRBJ2-5; D remains unclear. The germline V gene encodes CDR1 PRHDT and CDR2 FYEKMQ (reference sequence). V was cut by 5 bases and J by 5 bases, with 15 bases left in between. This CDR3 is 14 amino acids long. The CDR3 loop is CASSPNLMQETQYF. For the CDR3, the DNA is TGTGCCAGCAGCCCCAACCTGATGCAGGAGACCCAGTACTTC.

This clonotype was detected only a few times. The CDR3 DNA sequence: TGCGCCAGCAGCCCCGGGACTAGTTTTAGCACAGATACGCAGTATTTT. As protein: CASSPGTSFSTDTQYF. J is TRBJ2-3 and V is TRBV5-1; 8 nucleotides line up with TRBD2. Trimming cost V 4 bases and J 0 bases; bases outside gene matches: 7. CDR1 and CDR2 (germline): SGHRS, YFSETQ. There are 16 residues in the CDR3. Looking up the rest from reference TRBV5-1 and TRBJ2-3 gives the full variable domain: KAGVTQTPRYLIKTRGQQVTLSCSPISGHRSVSWYQQTPGQGLQFLFEYFSETQRNKGNFPGRFSGRQFSNSRSEMNVSTLELGDSALYLCASSPGTSFSTDTQYFGPGTRLTVL.